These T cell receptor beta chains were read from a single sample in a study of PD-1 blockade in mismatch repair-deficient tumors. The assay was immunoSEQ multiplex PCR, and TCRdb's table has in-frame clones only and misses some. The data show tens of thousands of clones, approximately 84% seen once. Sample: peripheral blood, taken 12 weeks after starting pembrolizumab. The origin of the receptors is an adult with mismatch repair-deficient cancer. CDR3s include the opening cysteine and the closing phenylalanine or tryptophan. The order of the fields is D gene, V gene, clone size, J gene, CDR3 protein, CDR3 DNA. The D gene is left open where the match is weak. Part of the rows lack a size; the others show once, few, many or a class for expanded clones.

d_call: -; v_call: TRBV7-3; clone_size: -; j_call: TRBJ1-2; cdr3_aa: CASSAGPANYGYTF; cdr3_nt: TGTGCCAGCAGCGCCGGGCCAGCTAACTATGGCTACACCTTC
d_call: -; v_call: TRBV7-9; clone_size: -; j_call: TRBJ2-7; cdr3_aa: CASSLNSYEQYF; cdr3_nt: TGTGCCAGCAGCTTAAACAGCTACGAGCAGTACTTC
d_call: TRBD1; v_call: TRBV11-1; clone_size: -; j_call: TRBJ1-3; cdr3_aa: CASSSTGGLGNTIYF; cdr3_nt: TGTGCCAGCAGCTCGACAGGGGGTCTTGGAAACACCATATATTTT
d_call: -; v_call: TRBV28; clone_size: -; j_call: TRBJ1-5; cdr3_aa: CASSLPISPDQPQHF; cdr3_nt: TGTGCCAGCAGTTTACCGATCTCACCAGACCAGCCCCAGCATTTT
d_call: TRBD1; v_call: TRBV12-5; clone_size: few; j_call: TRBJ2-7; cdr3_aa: CASGTGGAAEYF; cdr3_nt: TGTGCTAGTGGGACAGGGGGCGCGGCCGAGTACTTC
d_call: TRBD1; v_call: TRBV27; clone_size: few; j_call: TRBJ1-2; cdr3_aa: CASSRDGTGNYGYTF; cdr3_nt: TGTGCCAGCAGTAGGGACGGGACAGGCAACTATGGCTACACCTTC
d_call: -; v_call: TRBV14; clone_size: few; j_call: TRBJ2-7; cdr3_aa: CASSQGHIYEQYF; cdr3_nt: TGTGCCAGCAGCCAGGGACATATCTACGAGCAGTACTTC
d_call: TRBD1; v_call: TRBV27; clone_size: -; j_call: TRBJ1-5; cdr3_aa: CASSPRDRANQPQHF; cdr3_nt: TGTGCCAGCAGTCCTCGAGACAGGGCCAATCAGCCCCAGCATTTT
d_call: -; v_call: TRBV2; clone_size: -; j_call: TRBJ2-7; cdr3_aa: CASSSFRQVLFYEQYF; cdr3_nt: TGTGCCAGCAGCTCCTTCCGACAGGTCCTATTTTACGAGCAGTACTTC
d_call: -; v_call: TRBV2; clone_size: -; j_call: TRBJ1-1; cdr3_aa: CASSDGVVGNTEAFF; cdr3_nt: TGTGCCAGCAGTGATGGGGTAGTGGGGAACACTGAAGCTTTCTTT
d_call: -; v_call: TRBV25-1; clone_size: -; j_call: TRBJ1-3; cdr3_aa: CASTYTGVGKKSTIYF; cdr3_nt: TGTGCCAGCACCTACACCGGCGTTGGCAAAAAAAGCACCATATATTTT
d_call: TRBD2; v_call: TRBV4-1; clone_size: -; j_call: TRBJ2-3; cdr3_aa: CASSLTGLAGGGTDTQYF; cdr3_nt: TGCGCCAGCAGCCTGACAGGACTAGCGGGAGGTGGCACAGATACGCAGTATTTT
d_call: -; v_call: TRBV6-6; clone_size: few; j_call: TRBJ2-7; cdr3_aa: CASSGRTGASYEQYF; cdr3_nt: TGTGCCAGCAGTGGGAGGACGGGTGCATCCTACGAGCAGTACTTC
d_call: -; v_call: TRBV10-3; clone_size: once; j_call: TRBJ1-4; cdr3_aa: CATQTSSGEKLFF; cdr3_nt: TGTGCCACCCAGACATCGAGTGGGGAAAAACTGTTTTTT
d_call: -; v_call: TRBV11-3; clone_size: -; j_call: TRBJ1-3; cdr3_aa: CATRGGSGNTIYF; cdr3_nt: TGTGCCACCCGAGGGGGTTCTGGAAACACCATATATTTT
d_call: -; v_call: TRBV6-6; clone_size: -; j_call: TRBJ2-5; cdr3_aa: CASSYSPGTQETQYF; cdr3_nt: TGTGCCAGCAGTTACTCTCCAGGGACACAAGAGACCCAGTACTTC
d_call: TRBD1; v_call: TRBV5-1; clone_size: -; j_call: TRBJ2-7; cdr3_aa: CASSTGQVPYEQYF; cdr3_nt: TGCGCCAGCAGCACTGGACAGGTGCCCTACGAGCAGTACTTC
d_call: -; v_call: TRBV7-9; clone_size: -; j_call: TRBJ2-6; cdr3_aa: CASSSFRLAGANVLTF; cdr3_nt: TGTGCCAGCAGCTCATTCAGGCTGGCTGGGGCCAACGTCCTGACTTTC
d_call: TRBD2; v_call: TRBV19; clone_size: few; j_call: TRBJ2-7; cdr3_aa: CASTSGGGGEQYF; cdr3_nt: TGTGCCAGTACCTCGGGAGGGGGAGGCGAGCAGTACTTC
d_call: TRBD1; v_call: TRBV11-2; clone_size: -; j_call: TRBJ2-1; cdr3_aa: CASSSPSGRGLGNEQFF; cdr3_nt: TGTGCCAGCAGCTCCCCTTCGGGCAGGGGGCTCGGCAATGAGCAGTTCTTC
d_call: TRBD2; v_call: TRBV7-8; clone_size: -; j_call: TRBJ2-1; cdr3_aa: CASSRKHGLADDYNEQFF; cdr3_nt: TGTGCCAGCAGCCGCAAGCATGGACTAGCGGACGATTACAATGAGCAGTTCTTC
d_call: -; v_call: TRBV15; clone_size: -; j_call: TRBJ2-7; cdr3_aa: CVTSRDRGGLVYEQYF; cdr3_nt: TGTGTCACCAGCAGAGATCGGGGCGGGCTGGTCTACGAGCAGTACTTC
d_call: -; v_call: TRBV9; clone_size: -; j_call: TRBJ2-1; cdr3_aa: CASSVGWGSSYNEQFF; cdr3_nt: TGTGCCAGCAGCGTAGGATGGGGGAGCTCCTACAATGAGCAGTTCTTC
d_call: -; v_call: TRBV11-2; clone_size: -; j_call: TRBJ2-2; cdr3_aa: CASRRGTSGTSDAGELFF; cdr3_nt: TGTGCCAGCAGGCGCGGGACGTCCGGGACCTCCGACGCCGGGGAGCTGTTTTTT
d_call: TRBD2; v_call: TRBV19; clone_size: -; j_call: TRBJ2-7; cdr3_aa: CASSSSGSSYEQYF; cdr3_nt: TGTGCCAGTAGTAGCAGCGGGAGCTCCTACGAGCAGTACTTC
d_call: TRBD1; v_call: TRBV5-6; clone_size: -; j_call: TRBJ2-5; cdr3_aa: CASSSTGGEGETQYF; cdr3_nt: TGTGCCAGCAGCTCGACAGGGGGCGAGGGAGAGACCCAGTACTTC
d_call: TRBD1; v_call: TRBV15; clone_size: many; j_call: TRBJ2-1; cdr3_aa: CATSSLWTGSYNEQFF; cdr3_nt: TGTGCCACCAGCAGTCTCTGGACAGGGTCCTACAATGAGCAGTTCTTC
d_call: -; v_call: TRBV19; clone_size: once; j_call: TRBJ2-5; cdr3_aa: CASSMPGGSRETQYF; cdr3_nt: TGTGCCAGTAGTATGCCAGGAGGCTCGCGGGAGACCCAGTACTTC
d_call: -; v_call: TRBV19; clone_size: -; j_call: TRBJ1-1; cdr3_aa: CASSIGQRNTEAFF; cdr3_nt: TGTGCCAGTAGTATCGGCCAGAGAAACACTGAAGCTTTCTTT
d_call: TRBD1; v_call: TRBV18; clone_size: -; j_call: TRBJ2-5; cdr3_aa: CASAGQGGETQYF; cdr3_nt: TGTGCCAGCGCCGGACAGGGGGGCGAGACCCAGTACTTC
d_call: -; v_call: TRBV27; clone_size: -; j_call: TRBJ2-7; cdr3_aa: CASSLRGGGKTHEQYF; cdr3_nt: TGTGCCAGCAGCCTCCGAGGGGGGGGTAAGACGCACGAGCAGTACTTC
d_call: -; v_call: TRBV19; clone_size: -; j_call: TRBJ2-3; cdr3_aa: CASSISGTPGADTQYF; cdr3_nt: TGTGCCAGTAGTATATCCGGGACCCCGGGGGCAGATACGCAGTATTTT
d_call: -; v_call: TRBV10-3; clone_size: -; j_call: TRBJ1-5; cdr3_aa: CAISELDNNQPQHF; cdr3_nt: TGTGCCATCAGTGAGTTGGACAACAATCAGCCCCAGCATTTT
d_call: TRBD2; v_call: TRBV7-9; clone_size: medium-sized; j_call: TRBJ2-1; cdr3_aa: CASSSFSGRTSSYNEQFF; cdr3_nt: TGTGCCAGCAGCTCCTTTAGCGGGAGGACAAGCTCCTACAATGAGCAGTTCTTC
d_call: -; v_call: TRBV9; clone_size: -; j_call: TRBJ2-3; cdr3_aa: CASSSLQDTQYF; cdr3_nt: TGTGCCAGCAGCTCCTTGCAAGATACGCAGTATTTT
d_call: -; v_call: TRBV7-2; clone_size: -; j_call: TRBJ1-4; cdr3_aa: CASSRGGGDEKLFF; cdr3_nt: TGTGCCAGCAGCCGGGGTGGCGGGGATGAAAAACTGTTTTTT
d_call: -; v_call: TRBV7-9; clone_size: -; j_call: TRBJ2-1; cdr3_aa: CASSLLVNEQFF; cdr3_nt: TGTGCCAGCAGCTTACTAGTCAATGAGCAGTTCTTC
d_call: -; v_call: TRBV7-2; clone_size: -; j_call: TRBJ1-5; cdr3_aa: CASSFLGPNQPQHF; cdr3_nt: TGTGCCAGCAGCTTTCTAGGACCTAATCAGCCCCAGCATTTT
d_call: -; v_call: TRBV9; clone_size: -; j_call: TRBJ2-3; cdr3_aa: CASSVGEGRNTDTQYF; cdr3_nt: TGTGCCAGCAGCGTAGGTGAGGGGAGAAACACAGATACGCAGTATTTT
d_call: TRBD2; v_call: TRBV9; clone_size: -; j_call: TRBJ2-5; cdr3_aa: CASSVAGGRGETQYF; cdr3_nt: TGTGCCAGCAGCGTAGCGGGGGGGAGGGGAGAGACCCAGTACTTC
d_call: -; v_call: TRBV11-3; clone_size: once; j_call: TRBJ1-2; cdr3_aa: CASSFGGGGYGYTF; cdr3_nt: TGTGCCAGCAGCTTTGGGGGTGGTGGTTATGGCTACACCTTC
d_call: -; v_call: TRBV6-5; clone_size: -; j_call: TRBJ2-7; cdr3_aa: CAISPLGLRLYEQYF; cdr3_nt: TGTGCCATATCCCCCCTAGGGCTCCGGCTCTACGAGCAGTACTTC
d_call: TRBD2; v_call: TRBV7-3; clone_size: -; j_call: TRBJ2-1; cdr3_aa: CASSLTGSGYNEQFF; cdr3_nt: TGTGCCAGCAGCTTAACGGGTAGCGGGTACAATGAGCAGTTCTTC
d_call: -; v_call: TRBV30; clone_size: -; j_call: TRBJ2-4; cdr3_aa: CAWGITSSGGLQYF; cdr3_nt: TGTGCCTGGGGGATCACTAGCTCAGGCGGACTTCAGTACTTC
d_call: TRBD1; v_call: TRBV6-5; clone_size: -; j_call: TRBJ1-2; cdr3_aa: CASRRQGGHYGYTF; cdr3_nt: TGTGCCAGCCGGCGACAGGGCGGTCACTATGGCTACACTTTC
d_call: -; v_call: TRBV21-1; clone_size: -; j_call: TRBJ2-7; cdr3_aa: CASSRRWLYEQYF; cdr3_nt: TGTGCCAGCAGTAGGCGGTGGCTCTACGAGCAGTACTTC
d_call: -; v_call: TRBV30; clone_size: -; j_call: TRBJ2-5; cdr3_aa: CAWSPGLGETQYF; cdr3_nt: TGTGCCTGGAGTCCAGGACTCGGAGAGACCCAGTACTTC
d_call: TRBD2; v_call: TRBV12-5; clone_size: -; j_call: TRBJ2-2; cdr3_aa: CATTRTSSTGELFF; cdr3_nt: TGTGCTACCACTAGGACTAGTTCCACCGGGGAGCTGTTTTTT
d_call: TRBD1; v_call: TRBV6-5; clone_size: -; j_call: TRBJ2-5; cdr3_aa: CASSYGTEETQYF; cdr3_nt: TGTGCCAGCAGTTACGGGACAGAAGAGACCCAGTACTTC
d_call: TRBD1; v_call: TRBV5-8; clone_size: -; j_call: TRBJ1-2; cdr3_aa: CASSPGTGSPDYGYTF; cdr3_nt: TGTGCCAGCAGCCCGGGGACAGGGTCTCCGGACTATGGCTACACCTTC